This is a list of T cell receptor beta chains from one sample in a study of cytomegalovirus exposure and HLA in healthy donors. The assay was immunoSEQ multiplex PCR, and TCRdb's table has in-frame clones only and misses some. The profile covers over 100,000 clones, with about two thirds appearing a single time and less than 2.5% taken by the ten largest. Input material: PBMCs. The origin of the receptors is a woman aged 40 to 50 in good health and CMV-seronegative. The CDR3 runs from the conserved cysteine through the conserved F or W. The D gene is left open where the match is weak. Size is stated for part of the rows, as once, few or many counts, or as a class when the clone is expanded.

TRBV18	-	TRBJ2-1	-	TGTGCCAGTGAGACAGTAGGTGAGCAGTTCTTC	CASETVGEQFF
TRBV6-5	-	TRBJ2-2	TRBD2	TGTGCCAGCAGGGCCGGGACTACAAACACCGGGGAGCTGTTTTTT	CASRAGTTNTGELFF
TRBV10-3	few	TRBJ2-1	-	TGTGCCATCAGTGAGTCCCAGGGTCTCCCCTACAATGAGCAGTTCTTC	CAISESQGLPYNEQFF
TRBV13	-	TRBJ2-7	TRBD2	TGTGCCAGCAGCTCGTCCGGGACTAGTCCCTACGAGCAGTACTTC	CASSSSGTSPYEQYF
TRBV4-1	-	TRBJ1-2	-	TGCGCCAGCAGCCAAGATTACGAGGATCCTAGTAGCTATGGCTACACCTTC	CASSQDYEDPSSYGYTF
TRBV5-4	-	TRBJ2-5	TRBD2	TGTGCCAGCACCCGCCGCGGGGGCCAAGAGACCCAGTACTTC	CASTRRGGQETQYF
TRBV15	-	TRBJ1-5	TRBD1	TGTGCCACCAGCACGACAGGGGAGAATCAGCCCCAGCATTTT	CATSTTGENQPQHF
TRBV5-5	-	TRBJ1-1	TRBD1	TGTGCCAGCAGCTTACAGGGGGGGAACACTGAAGCTTTCTTT	CASSLQGGNTEAFF
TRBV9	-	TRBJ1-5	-	TGTGCCAGCAGCGTAGGAGGGAGCAATCAGCCCCAGCATTTT	CASSVGGSNQPQHF
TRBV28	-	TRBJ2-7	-	TGTGCCAGCATAGGAACGGGGAGCTACGAGCAGTACTTC	CASIGTGSYEQYF
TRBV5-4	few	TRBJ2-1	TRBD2	TGTGCCAGCAGCCGGGGAGGGAGGAGCTCCTACAATGAGCAGTTCTTC	CASSRGGRSSYNEQFF
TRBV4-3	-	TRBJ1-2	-	TGCGCCAGCAGCCAAGAGAGAGGCTATGGCTACACCTTC	CASSQERGYGYTF
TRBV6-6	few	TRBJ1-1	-	TGTGCCAGCAGTTTGGGGAGGGCCCCGAGGGAAGCTTTCTTT	CASSLGRAPREAFF
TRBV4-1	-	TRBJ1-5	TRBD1	TGCGCCAGCAGCCAAGTAGCCTCCGGGACAGTGCGAGTGCCCCAGCATTTT	CASSQVASGTVRVPQHF
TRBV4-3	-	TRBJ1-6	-	TGCGCCAGCAGCCAAGAATCCGCTAGCTATAGTAATTCACCCCTCCACTTT	CASSQESASYSNSPLHF
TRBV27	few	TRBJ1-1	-	TGTGCCAGCAGCCTCAGACAGGTCACTGAAGCTTTCTTT	CASSLRQVTEAFF
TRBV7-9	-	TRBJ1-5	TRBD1	TGTGCCAGCAGCACGAATACAGGGGGCGGTCAGCCCCAGCATTTT	CASSTNTGGGQPQHF
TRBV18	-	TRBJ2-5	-	TGTGCCAGCTCACCAGCCAGGGGAGCAGAGACCCAGTACTTC	CASSPARGAETQYF
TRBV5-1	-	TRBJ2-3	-	TGCGCCAGCAGCTTCGGACTTTCTGGACAGTCCACAGATACGCAGTATTTT	CASSFGLSGQSTDTQYF
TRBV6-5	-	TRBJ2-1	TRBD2	TGTGCCAGCAGTTTTAGCGGGGGGGCCTACAATGAGCAGTTCTTC	CASSFSGGAYNEQFF
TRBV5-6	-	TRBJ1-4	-	TGTGCCAGCAGCTTGACCCAGGGGAGATCTAATGAAAAACTGTTTTTT	CASSLTQGRSNEKLFF
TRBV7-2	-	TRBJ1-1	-	TGTGCCAGCAGCTTAGGCCAGGGCGTGAACACTGAAGCTTTCTTT	CASSLGQGVNTEAFF
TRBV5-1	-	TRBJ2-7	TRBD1	TGCGCCAGCAGCTTCCGGGACAGGGGAAACGAGCAGTACTTC	CASSFRDRGNEQYF
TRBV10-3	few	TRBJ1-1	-	TGTGCCATCAGGCTGAGCGCCGGAGACACTGAAGCTTTCTTT	CAIRLSAGDTEAFF
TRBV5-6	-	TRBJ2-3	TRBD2	TGTGCCAGCAGCTCCGGACTAGCGACTGATACGCAGTATTTT	CASSSGLATDTQYF
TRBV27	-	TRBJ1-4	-	TGTGCCAGCAGTTCGAGGGATGAAAAACTGTTTTTT	CASSSRDEKLFF
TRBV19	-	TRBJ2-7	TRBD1	TGTGCCAGTAGTACGTCTGGGACAGAAGGCTACGAGCAGTACTTC	CASSTSGTEGYEQYF
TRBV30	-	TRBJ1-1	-	TGTGCCTGGACGTCCGGGCGGCAGGGGAACACTGAAGCTTTCTTT	CAWTSGRQGNTEAFF
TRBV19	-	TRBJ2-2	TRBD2	TGTGCCAGTAGTACACTAGCGGGGCTCACCGGGGAGCTGTTTTTT	CASSTLAGLTGELFF
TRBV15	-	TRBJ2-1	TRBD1	TGTGCCACCAGCACCGGGACAGGGGCTTACAATGAGCAGTTCTTC	CATSTGTGAYNEQFF
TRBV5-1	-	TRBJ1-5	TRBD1	TGCGCCAGCAGCCCCGGGACAGGGGGATTGCAGCCCCAGCATTTT	CASSPGTGGLQPQHF
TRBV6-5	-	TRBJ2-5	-	TGTGCCAGCAGTTATTTCGGGACCCAGTACTTC	CASSYFGTQYF
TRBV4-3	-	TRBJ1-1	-	TGCGCCAGCAGCCAATCCATTGCGGGGAACACTGAAGCTTTCTTT	CASSQSIAGNTEAFF
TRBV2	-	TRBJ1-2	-	TGTGCCAGCATTTTGATCAGGGAAGTTTCTTTCTATGGCTACACCTTC	CASILIREVSFYGYTF
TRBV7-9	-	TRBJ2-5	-	TGTGCCAGCAGCCAAGCCAGGCAGGGGAAAGGGACCCAGTACTTC	CASSQARQGKGTQYF
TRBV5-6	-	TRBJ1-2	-	TGTGCCACCTCCGGTTCAGCGATGCTCGGTGGCTACACCTTC	CATSGSAMLGGYTF
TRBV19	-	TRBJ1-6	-	TGTGCCAGTAGTGATGAACAGGGTTCATCACCCCTCCACTTT	CASSDEQGSSPLHF
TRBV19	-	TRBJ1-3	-	TGTGCCAGTAGTCCGCCGGGGGGACCTGGAAACACCATATATTTT	CASSPPGGPGNTIYF
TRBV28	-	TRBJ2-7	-	TGTGCCAGCAGCCCCTCAGGGTCCTACGAGCAGTACTTC	CASSPSGSYEQYF
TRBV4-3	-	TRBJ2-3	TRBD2	TGCGCCAGCAGCCAGGGGTCAGCGGGGGCTTGGGGGGACTACACAGATACGCAGTATTTT	CASSQGSAGAWGDYTDTQYF
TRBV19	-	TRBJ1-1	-	TGTGCCAGTAGTATCGGGGGGAGACTGGTGAACACTGAAGCTTTCTTT	CASSIGGRLVNTEAFF
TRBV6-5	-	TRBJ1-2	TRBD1	TGTGCCAGCAGGGGGACAGGGACGGTAAATGGCTACACCTTC	CASRGTGTVNGYTF
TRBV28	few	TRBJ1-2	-	TGTGCCAGCAGTCCCAGGGGAGCGACGTACTACTATGGCTACACCTTC	CASSPRGATYYYGYTF
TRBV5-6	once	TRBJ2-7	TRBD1	TGTGCCAGCAGCCCCCAGACCGGGACAGGGGGTTACGAGCAGTACTTC	CASSPQTGTGGYEQYF
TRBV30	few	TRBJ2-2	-	TGTGCCTGGAATGTTGGGGCGGACACCGGGGAGCTGTTTTTT	CAWNVGADTGELFF